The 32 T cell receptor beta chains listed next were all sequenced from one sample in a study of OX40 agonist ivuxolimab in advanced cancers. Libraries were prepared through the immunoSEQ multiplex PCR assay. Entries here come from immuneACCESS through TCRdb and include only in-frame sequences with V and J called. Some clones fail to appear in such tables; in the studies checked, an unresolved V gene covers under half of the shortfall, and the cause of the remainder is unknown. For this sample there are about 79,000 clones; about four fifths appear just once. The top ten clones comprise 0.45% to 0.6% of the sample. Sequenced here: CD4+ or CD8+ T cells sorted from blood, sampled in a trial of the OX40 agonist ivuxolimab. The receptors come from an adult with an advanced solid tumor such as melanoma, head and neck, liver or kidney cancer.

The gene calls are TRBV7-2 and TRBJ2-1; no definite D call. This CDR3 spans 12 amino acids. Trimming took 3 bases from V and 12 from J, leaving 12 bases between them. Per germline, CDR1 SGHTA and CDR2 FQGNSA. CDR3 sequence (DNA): TGTGCCAGCAGCTTTAGTTCTTCTACGCAGTTCTTC. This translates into CASSFSSSTQFF.

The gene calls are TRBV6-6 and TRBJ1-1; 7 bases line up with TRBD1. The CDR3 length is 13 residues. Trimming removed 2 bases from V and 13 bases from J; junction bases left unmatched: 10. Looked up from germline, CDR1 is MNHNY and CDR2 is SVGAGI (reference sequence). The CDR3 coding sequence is TGTGCCAGCAGTTACCGATTCGGGACAGATATTTTCTTT. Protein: CASSYRFGTDIFF.

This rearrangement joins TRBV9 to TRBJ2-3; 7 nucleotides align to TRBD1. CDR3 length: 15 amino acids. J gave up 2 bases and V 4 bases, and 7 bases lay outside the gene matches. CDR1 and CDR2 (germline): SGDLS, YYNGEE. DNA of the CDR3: TGTGCCAGCAGCCTCGGGACAGTCCTCACAGATACGCAGTATTTT. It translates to CASSLGTVLTDTQYF.

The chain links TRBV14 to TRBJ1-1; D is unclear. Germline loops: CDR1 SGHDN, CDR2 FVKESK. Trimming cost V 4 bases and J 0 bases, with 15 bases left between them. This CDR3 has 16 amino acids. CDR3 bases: TGTGCCAGCAGCCCCCACGGGTTGAGGATGAACACTGAAGCTTTCTTT. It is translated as CASSPHGLRMNTEAFF.

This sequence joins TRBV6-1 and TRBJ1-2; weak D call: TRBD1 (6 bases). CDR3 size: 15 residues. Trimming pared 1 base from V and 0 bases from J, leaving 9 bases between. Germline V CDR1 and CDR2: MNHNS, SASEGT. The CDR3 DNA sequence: TGTGCCAGCAGTGAAGGGGCAGGGGCTAACTATGGCTACACCTTC. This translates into CASSEGAGANYGYTF.

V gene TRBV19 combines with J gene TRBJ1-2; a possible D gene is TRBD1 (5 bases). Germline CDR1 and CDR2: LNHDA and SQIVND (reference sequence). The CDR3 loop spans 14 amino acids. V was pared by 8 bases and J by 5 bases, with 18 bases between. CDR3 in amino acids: CASADPGLPYGYTF. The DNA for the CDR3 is TGTGCCAGTGCGGATCCGGGACTGCCATATGGCTACACCTTC.

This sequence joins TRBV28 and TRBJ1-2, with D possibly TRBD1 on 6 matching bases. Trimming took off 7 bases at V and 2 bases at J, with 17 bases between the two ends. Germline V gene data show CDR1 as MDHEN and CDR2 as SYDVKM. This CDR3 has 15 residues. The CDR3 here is CASNAPGGQNYGYTF. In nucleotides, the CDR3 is TGTGCCAGCAACGCTCCCGGGGGGCAAAACTATGGCTACACCTTC.

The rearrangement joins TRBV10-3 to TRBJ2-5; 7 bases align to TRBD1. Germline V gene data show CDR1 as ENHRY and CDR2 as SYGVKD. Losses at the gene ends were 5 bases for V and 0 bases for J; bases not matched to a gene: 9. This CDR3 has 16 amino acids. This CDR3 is CAISTTGTEYQETQYF. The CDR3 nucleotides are TGTGCCATCAGTACAACCGGGACAGAGTACCAAGAGACCCAGTACTTC.

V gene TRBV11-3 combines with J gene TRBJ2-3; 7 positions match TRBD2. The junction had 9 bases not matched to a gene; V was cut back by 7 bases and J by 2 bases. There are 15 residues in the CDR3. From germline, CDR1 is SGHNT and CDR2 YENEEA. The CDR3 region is CASMGGASFTDTQYF. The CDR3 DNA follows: TGTGCCAGCATGGGAGGGGCCTCGTTCACAGATACGCAGTATTTT.

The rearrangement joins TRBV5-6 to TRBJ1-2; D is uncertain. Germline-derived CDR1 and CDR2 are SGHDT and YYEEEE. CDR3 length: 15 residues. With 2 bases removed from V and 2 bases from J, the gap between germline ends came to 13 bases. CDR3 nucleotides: TGTGCCAGCAGCTTTCGTGGAACGCAGAACTATGGCTACACCTTC. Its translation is CASSFRGTQNYGYTF.

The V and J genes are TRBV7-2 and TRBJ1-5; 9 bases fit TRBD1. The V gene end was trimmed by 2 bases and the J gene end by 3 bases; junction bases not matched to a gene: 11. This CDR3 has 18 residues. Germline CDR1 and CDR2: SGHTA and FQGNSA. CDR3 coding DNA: TGTGCCAGCAGCTTAATACTACCGGGACAGGGATACAATCAGCCCCAGCATTTT. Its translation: CASSLILPGQGYNQPQHF.

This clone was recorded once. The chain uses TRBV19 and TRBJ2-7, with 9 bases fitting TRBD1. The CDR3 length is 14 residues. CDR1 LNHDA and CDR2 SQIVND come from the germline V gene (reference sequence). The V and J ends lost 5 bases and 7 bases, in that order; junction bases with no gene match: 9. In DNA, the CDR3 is TGTGCCAGTAGTCACGGACAGGGGACGGGTGAGCAGTACTTC. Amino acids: CASSHGQGTGEQYF. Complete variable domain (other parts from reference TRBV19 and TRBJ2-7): DGGITQSPKYLFRKEGQNVTLSCEQNLNHDAMYWYRQDPGQGLRLIYYSQIVNDFQKGDIAEGYSVSREKKESFPLTVTSAQKNPTAFYLCASSHGQGTGEQYFGPGTRLTVT.

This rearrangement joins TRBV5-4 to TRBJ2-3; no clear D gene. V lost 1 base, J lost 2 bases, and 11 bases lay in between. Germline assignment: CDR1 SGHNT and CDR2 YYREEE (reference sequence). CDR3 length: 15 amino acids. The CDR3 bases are TGTGCCAGCAGCTTGTTCGGTACCGTCACAGATACGCAGTATTTT. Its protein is CASSLFGTVTDTQYF.

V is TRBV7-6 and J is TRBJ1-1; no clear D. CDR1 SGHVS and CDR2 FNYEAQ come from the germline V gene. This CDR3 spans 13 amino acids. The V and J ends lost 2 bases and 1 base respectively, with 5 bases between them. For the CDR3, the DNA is TGTGCCAGCAGCTTATCATGGAACACTGAAGCTTTCTTT. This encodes CASSLSWNTEAFF.

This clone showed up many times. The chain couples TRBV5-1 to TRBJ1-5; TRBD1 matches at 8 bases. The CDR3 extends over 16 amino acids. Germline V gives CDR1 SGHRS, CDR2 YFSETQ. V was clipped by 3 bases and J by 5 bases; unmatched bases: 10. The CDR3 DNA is TGCGCCAGCAGCTCACTTACGGACAGGGAACATCAGCCCCAGCATTTT. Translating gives CASSSLTDREHQPQHF.

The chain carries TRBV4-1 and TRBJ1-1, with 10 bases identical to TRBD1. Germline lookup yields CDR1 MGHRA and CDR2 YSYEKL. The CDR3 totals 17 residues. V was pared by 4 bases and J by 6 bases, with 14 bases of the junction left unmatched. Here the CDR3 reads CASSRLMVGTGAAEAFF. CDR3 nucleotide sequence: TGCGCCAGCAGCCGGCTTATGGTGGGGACAGGGGCCGCTGAAGCTTTCTTT.

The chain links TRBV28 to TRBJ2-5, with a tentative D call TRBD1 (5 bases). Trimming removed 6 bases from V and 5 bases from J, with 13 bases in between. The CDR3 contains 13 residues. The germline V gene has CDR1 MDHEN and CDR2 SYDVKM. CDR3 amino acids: CASSDSALETQYF. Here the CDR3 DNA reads TGTGCCAGCAGCGACAGTGCTTTGGAGACCCAGTACTTC.

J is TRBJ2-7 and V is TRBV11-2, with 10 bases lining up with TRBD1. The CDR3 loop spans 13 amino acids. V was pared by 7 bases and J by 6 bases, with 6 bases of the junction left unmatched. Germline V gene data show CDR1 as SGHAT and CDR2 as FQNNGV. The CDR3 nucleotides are TGTGCCAGCACCTCTGGACAGGGGGGCGAGCAGTACTTC. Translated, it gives CASTSGQGGEQYF.

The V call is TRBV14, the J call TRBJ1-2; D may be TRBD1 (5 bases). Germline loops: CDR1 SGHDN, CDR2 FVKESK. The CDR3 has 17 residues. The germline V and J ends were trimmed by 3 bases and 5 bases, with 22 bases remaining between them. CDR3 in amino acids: CASSHYPRGSRPYGYTF. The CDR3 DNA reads TGTGCCAGCAGCCACTACCCGAGGGGCAGCCGACCTTATGGCTACACCTTC.

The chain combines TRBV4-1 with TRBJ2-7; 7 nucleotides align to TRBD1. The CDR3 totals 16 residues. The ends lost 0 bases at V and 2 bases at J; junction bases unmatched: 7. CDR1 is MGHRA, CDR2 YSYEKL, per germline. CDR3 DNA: TGCGCCAGCAGCCAAGATGCGGACAGGTCACCCTACGAGCAGTACTTC. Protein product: CASSQDADRSPYEQYF.

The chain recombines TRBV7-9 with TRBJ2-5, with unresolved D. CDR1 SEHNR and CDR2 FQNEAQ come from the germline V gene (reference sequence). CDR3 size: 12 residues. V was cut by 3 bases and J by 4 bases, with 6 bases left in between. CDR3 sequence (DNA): TGTGCCAGCAGCTTGATGGGAGAGACCCAGTACTTC. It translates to CASSLMGETQYF.

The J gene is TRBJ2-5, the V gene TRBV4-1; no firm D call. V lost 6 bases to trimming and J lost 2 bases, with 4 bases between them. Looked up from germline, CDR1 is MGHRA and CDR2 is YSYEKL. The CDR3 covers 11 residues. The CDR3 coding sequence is TGCGCCAGCAGTAATCAAGAGACCCAGTACTTC. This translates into CASSNQETQYF.

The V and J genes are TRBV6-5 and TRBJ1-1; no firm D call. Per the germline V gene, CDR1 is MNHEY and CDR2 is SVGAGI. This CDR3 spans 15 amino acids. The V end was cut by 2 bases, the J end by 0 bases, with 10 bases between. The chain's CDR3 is CASSYGLHMNTEAFF. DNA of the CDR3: TGTGCCAGCAGTTACGGCCTTCACATGAACACTGAAGCTTTCTTT.

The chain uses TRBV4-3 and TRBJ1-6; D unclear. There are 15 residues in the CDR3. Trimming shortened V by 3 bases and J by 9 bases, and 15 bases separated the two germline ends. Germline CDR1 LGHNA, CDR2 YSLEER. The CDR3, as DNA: TGCGCCAGCAGCCATGCATTGGCTGGGAGTTCACCCCTCCACTTT. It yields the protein CASSHALAGSSPLHF.

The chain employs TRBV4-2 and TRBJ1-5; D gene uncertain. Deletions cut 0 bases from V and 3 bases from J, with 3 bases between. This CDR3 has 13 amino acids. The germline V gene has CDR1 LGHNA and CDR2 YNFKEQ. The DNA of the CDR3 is TGTGCCAGCAGCCAAGAGTTCAATCAGCCCCAGCATTTT. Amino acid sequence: CASSQEFNQPQHF.

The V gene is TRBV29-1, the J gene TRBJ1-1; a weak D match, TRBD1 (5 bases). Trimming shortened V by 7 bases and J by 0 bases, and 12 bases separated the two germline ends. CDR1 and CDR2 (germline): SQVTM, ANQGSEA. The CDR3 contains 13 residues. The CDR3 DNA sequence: TGCAGCGGTGAGAGGGGCGTGAACACTGAAGCTTTCTTT. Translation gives CSGERGVNTEAFF.

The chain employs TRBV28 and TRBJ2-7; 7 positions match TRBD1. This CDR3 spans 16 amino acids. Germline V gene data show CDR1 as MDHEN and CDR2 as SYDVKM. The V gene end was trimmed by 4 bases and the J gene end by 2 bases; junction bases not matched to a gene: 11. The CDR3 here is CASSSPGQPAPYEQYF. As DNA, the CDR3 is TGTGCCAGCAGTTCGCCGGGACAGCCTGCACCCTACGAGCAGTACTTC.

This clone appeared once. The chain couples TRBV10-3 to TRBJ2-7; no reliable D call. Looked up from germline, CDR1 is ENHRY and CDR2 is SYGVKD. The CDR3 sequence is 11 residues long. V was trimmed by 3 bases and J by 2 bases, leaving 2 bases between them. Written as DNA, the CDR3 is TGTGCCATCAGTGATGCCTACGAGCAGTACTTC. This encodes CAISDAYEQYF.

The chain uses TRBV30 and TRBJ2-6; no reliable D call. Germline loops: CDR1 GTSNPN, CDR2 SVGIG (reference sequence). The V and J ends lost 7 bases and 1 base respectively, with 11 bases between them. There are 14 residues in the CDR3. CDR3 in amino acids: CASPGPSGANVLTF. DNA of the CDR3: TGTGCCTCCCCCGGACCGTCTGGGGCCAACGTCCTGACTTTC.

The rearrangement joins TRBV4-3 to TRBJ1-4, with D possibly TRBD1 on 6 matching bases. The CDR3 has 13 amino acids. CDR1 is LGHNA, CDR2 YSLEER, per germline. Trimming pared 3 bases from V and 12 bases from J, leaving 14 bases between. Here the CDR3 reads CASSHSWTEELFF. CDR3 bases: TGCGCCAGCAGCCATTCCTGGACAGAGGAACTGTTTTTT.

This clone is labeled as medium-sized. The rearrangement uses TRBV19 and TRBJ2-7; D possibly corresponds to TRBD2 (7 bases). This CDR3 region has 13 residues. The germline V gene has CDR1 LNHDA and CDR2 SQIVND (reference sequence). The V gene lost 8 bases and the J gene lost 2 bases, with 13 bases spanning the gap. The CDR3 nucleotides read TGTGCCAGTTGGGGCGGGGGCACCTACGAGCAGTACTTC. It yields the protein CASWGGGTYEQYF. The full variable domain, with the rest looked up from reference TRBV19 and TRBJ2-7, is DGGITQSPKYLFRKEGQNVTLSCEQNLNHDAMYWYRQDPGQGLRLIYYSQIVNDFQKGDIAEGYSVSREKKESFPLTVTSAQKNPTAFYLCASWGGGTYEQYFGPGTRLTVT.

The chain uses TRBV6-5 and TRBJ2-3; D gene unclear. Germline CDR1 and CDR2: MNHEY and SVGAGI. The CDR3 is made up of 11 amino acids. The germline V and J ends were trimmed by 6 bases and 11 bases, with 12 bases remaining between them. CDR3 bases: TGTGCCAGCAGGTCGGCGGCCCAGCAGTATTTT. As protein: CASRSAAQQYF.